This T cell receptor (beta chain) was found in a study of blood T cell repertoires in COVID-19. Study processing details: The assay estimated nucleated cells by amplifying reference gene primers. This table comes from immunoSEQ multiplex PCR, and its TCRdb copy is limited to in-frame clones, with some not included. That table gives V, J and clone size, and the DNA gave D and trimming. The data show around 190,000 clones, roughly 80% seen once. Living in 20 to 30 US areas, the participants were between roughly 18 and 90 years of age. Assignments of participants to cohorts depended upon their own reported clinical history. V gave up 4 bases and J gave up 4 bases; unmatched junction bases: 12. There are 17 residues in the CDR3. Per the germline V gene, CDR1 is SGHRS and CDR2 is YFSETQ.

Input material: PBMCs or T cells enriched from blood (not recorded which). The chain recombines TRBV5-1 with TRBJ2-2; 8 nucleotides line up with TRBD1. This receptor was taken from a woman in her 30s who had recovered from COVID-19. The DNA for the CDR3 is TGCGCCAGCAGCCCGCGTGAGGACAGGGTTCCCACCGGGGAGCTGTTTTTT. Translated: CASSPREDRVPTGELFF. Looking up the rest from reference TRBV5-1 and TRBJ2-2 gives the full variable domain: KAGVTQTPRYLIKTRGQQVTLSCSPISGHRSVSWYQQTPGQGLQFLFEYFSETQRNKGNFPGRFSGRQFSNSRSEMNVSTLELGDSALYLCASSPREDRVPTGELFFGEGSRLTVL.